The 9 T cell receptor beta chains in this list originate from one sample, sequenced in a study of OX40 agonist ivuxolimab in advanced cancers. Assay used: immunoSEQ multiplex PCR; TCRdb lists only in-frame clones, some missing. Of about 10,000 clones in the sample, about 60% were seen once. The sequenced sample was CD4+ or CD8+ T cells sorted from blood, obtained in a trial of the OX40 agonist ivuxolimab. The receptors were gathered from an adult with an advanced solid tumor such as melanoma, head and neck, liver or kidney cancer.

By share, this clone ranks as medium-sized. The rearrangement links TRBV5-1 to TRBJ2-7, with 10 bases matching TRBD2. CDR3 length equals 15 residues. After removal of 1 base from V and 5 bases from J, the junction contained 6 bases not matched to a gene. The V gene's germline CDR1 is SGHRS and CDR2 YFSETQ. The CDR3 protein is CASSLRASGSHEQYF. The CDR3 coding sequence is TGCGCCAGCAGCTTGAGGGCTAGCGGGAGCCACGAGCAGTACTTC.

This sequence joins TRBV27 and TRBJ2-1; D gene uncertain. Trimming took 3 bases from V and 0 from J, leaving 3 bases between them. The CDR3 consists of 13 residues. Germline lookup yields CDR1 MNHEY and CDR2 SMNVEV (reference sequence). The CDR3 sequence: CASSLSSYNEQFF. Written as DNA, the CDR3 is TGTGCCAGCAGTTTGAGCTCCTACAATGAGCAGTTCTTC.

This clone was counted a few times. The chain employs TRBV19 and TRBJ1-5; D not resolved. This CDR3 has 15 amino acids. CDR1 is LNHDA, CDR2 SQIVND, per germline (reference sequence). Trimming left V 3 bases short and J 9 bases short, with 18 bases between. CDR3 loop: CASSITSDLPWPQHF. The CDR3 nucleotides read TGTGCCAGTAGTATTACTAGCGATTTACCGTGGCCCCAGCATTTT.

The V and J genes are TRBV5-1 and TRBJ2-5; D uncertain. The closer fit of TRBJ2-7 to the DNA end suggests the J call may be wrong. CDR1 SGHRS and CDR2 YFSETQ come from the germline V gene. The CDR3 runs to 13 residues. The CDR3 region has the DNA TGCGCCAGCAGCTTGGGGGCTGCCTACGAGCAGTACTTC. This codes for CASSLGAAYEQYF.

The V gene is TRBV6-5, the J gene TRBJ1-2, with D perhaps TRBD1 (6 bases). The CDR3 runs to 14 residues. The germline CDR1 and CDR2 sequences are MNHEY and SVGAGI. Deletions cut 2 bases from V and 7 bases from J, with 14 bases between. The CDR3 nucleotides read TGTGCCAGCAGTTACGGGTCGGGGGCTGGTGGCTACACCTTC. Its protein is CASSYGSGAGGYTF.

This chain links TRBV29-1 with TRBJ1-1; TRBD1 might be the D (5 bases). Germline CDR1 is SQVTM and CDR2 is ANQGSEA. The CDR3 has 12 residues. Trimming left V 6 bases short and J 6 bases short, with 14 bases between. The CDR3 sequence is CSVPLRGPEAFF. In DNA, the CDR3 is TGCAGCGTCCCGTTGAGGGGCCCTGAAGCTTTCTTT.

The chain links TRBV5-1 to TRBJ2-5; D not resolved. The DNA end is more similar to TRBJ2-7, so the J call may be wrong. The CDR3 spans 16 residues. The germline gives CDR1 SGHRS, CDR2 YFSETQ. The CDR3 is CASSLEFPGPTYEQYF. The CDR3 DNA reads TGCGCCAGCAGCTTGGAGTTCCCGGGTCCCACCTACGAGCAGTACTTC.

The chain employs TRBV2 and TRBJ1-2; TRBD1 matches at 7 bases. Losses at the gene ends were 3 bases for V and 6 bases for J; bases not matched to a gene: 4. The CDR3 consists of 13 residues. Germline lookup yields CDR1 SNHLY and CDR2 FYNNEI. The CDR3 DNA follows: TGTGCCAGCAGTGATCCAGGGGGGGATGGCTACACCTTC. Translation: CASSDPGGDGYTF. Using reference TRBV2 and TRBJ1-2 for the parts outside the CDR3, the full variable domain is EPEVTQTPSHQVTQMGQEVILRCVPISNHLYFYWYRQILGQKVEFLVSFYNNEISEKSEIFDDQFSVERPDGSNFTLKIRSTKLEDSAMYFCASSDPGGDGYTFGSGTRLTVV.

The V gene is TRBV28, the J gene TRBJ1-1, with a weak D call TRBD1 (5 bases). Germline V gene lookup returns CDR1 MDHEN and CDR2 SYDVKM. The CDR3 runs 14 residues. V shed 1 base and J shed 4 bases, with 10 bases lying between them. The CDR3 protein is CASSLYGAGTEAFF. The CDR3 DNA sequence: TGTGCCAGCAGTTTATACGGGGCAGGCACTGAAGCTTTCTTT.